Described below is a single TCR beta chain sequence and its context. This record comes from a study of blood T cell repertoires in COVID-19. The wider study: Sources were T cells, B-cell-depleted T cells, or PBMCs; the material itself was cDNA or gDNA.

V dropped 3 bases and J dropped 7 bases, with 13 bases sitting between them. The germline V gene has CDR1 ENHRY and CDR2 SYGVKD. The CDR3 loop spans 14 amino acids. How the authors handled the data: It was from reference gene primer amplification that nucleated cell counts were estimated. The table came from immunoSEQ multiplex PCR; TCRdb's copy has only in-frame clones and leaves some out. That table furnishes V, J and clone size, whereas the DNA furnished D and trimming. The table shows about 200,000 clones, with roughly 80% occurring only once. Clinical histories supplied by participants themselves formed the basis of cohort assignment. Symptom resolution, clearance, or two negative PCRs marked the recovered donors of Cohort 3.

This clonotype originated in a man aged 35 to 55 who had recovered from COVID-19. This chain uses TRBV10-3 with TRBJ1-5; D may be TRBD1 (5 bases). Input material: PBMCs or T cells enriched from blood (not recorded which). CDR3 in amino acids: CAISDPRVGQPQHF. Here the CDR3 DNA reads TGTGCCATCAGTGACCCCAGGGTGGGGCAGCCCCAGCATTTT.